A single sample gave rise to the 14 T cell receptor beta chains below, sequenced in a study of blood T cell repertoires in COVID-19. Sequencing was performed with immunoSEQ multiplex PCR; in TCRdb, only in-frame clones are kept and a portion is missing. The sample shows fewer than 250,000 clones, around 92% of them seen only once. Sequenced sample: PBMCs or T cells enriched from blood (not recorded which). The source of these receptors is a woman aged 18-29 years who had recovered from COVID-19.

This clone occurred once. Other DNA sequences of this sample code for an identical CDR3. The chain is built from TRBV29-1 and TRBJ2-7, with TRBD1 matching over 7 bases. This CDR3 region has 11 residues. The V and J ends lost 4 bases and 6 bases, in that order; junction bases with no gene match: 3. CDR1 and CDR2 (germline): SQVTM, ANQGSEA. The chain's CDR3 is CSVATGVEQYF. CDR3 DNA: TGCAGCGTTGCAACAGGGGTCGAGCAGTACTTC.

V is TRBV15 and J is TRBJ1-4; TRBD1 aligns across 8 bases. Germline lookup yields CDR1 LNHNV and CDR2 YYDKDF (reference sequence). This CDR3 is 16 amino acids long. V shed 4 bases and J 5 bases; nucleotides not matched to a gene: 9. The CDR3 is CATSTKQGVGNEKLFF. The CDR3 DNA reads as TGTGCCACCAGCACGAAACAGGGGGTCGGAAATGAAAAACTGTTTTTT.

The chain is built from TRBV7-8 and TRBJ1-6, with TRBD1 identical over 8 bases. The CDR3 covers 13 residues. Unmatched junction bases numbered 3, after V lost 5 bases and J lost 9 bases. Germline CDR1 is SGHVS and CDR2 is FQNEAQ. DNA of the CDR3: TGTGCCAGCAGCCCCGACAGGGGTTCACCCCTCCACTTT. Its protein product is CASSPDRGSPLHF. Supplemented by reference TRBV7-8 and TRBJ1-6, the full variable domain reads GAGVSQSPRYKVAKRGQDVALRCDPISGHVSLFWYQQALGQGPEFLTYFQNEAQLDKSGLPSDRFFAERPEGSVSTLKIQRTQQEDSAVYLCASSPDRGSPLHFGNGTRLTVT.

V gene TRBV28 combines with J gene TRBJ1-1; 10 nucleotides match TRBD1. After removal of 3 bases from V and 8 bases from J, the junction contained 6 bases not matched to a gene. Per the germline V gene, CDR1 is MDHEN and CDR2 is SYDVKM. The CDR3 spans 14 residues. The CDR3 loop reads CASSLGQGPGEAFF. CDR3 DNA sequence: TGTGCCAGCAGTTTGGGACAGGGGCCAGGGGAAGCTTTCTTT.

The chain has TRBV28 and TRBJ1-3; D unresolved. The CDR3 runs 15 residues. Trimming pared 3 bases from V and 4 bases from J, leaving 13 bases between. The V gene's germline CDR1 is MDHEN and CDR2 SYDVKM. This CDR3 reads CASSFEPQPGNTIYF. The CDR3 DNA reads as TGTGCCAGCAGTTTCGAACCACAGCCCGGAAACACCATATATTTT.

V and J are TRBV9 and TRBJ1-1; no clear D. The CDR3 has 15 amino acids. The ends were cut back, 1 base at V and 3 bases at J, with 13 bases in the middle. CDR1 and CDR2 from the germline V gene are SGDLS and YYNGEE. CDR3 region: CASSVRSSADTEAFF. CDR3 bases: TGTGCCAGCAGCGTAAGATCAAGTGCGGACACTGAAGCTTTCTTT.

In DNA form, the CDR3 reads TGTGCCAGCAGTGAAGCCCTCGGGACTACACAAGAGACCCAGTACTTC. Protein product: CASSEALGTTQETQYF. The chain links TRBV6-1 to TRBJ2-5, with 7 bases matching TRBD2. In germline, CDR1 is MNHNS, CDR2 SASEGT. V was pared by 0 bases and J by 2 bases, with 6 bases of the junction left unmatched. This CDR3 is built from 16 residues.

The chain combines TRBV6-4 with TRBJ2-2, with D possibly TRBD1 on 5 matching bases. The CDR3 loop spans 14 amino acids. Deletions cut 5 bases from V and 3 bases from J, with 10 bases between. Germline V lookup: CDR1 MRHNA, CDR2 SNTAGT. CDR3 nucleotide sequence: TGTGCCAGCAGTAAAATAGGGGACACCGGGGAGCTGTTTTTT. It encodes CASSKIGDTGELFF.

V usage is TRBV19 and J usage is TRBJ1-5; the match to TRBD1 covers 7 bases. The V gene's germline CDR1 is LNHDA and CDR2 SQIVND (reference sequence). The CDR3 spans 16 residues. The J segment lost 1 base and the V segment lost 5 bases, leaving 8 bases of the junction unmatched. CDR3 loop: CASSARQGGSNQPQHF. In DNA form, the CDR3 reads TGTGCCAGTAGTGCGAGACAGGGTGGGAGCAATCAGCCCCAGCATTTT.

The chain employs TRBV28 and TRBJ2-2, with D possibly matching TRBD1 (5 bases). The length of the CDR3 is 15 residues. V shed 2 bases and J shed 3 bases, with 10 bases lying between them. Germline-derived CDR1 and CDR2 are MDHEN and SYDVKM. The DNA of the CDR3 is TGTGCCAGCAGTTTAGATGGGGCTCACACCGGGGAGCTGTTTTTT. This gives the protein CASSLDGAHTGELFF.

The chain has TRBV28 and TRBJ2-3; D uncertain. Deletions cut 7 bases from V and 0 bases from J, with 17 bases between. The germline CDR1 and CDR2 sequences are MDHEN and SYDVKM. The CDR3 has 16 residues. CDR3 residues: CASTTIAFPSTDTQYF. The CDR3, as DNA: TGTGCCAGCACCACAATCGCCTTCCCTAGCACAGATACGCAGTATTTT. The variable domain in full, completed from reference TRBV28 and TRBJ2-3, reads DVKVTQSSRYLVKRTGEKVFLECVQDMDHENMFWYRQDPGLGLRLIYFSYDVKMKEKGDIPEGYSVSREKKERFSLILESASTNQTSMYLCASTTIAFPSTDTQYFGPGTRLTVL.

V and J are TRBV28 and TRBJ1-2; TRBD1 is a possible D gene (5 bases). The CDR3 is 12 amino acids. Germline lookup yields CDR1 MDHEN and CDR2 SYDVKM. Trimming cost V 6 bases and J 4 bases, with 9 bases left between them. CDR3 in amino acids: CASSPTVYGYTF. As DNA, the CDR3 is TGTGCCAGCAGCCCGACAGTCTATGGCTACACCTTC.

For the CDR3, the DNA is TGTGCCTGGACCTCTCTGCGGGGGGGGCCGGGCAATGAGCAGTTCTTC. As protein: CAWTSLRGGPGNEQFF. The rearrangement joins TRBV30 to TRBJ2-1; TRBD2 agrees at 9 bases. V shed 4 bases, J shed 6 bases, and the junction held 13 bases outside the gene matches. CDR3 length: 16 residues. Germline values: CDR1 GTSNPN, CDR2 SVGIG (reference sequence).

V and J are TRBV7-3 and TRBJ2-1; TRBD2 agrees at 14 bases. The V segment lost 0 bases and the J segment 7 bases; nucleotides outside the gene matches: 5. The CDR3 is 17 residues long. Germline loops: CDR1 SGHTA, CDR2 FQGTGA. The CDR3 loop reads CASSLTGLAGAGNEQFF. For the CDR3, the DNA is TGTGCCAGCAGCTTAACGGGACTAGCGGGGGCCGGGAATGAGCAGTTCTTC.